The next 18 T cell receptor beta chains were all read from a single sample in a study of blood T cell repertoires in COVID-19. Profiled with immunoSEQ multiplex PCR; TCRdb holds only in-frame clones, not every one. The data show around 140,000 clones, 81% seen once. Sequenced: peripheral blood. The origin of the receptors is a human donor in a cohort sampled during active COVID-19.

The gene calls are TRBV7-3 and TRBJ2-3; tentative D call: TRBD2 (6 bases). This CDR3 spans 17 amino acids. The V and J ends lost 0 bases and 3 bases respectively, with 16 bases between them. Germline V CDR1 and CDR2: SGHTA, FQGTGA. The CDR3 reads CASSLTSGGGVTDTQYF. CDR3 nucleotides: TGTGCCAGCAGCTTAACGTCCGGGGGAGGAGTAACAGATACGCAGTATTTT. Together with reference TRBV7-3 and TRBJ2-3, the CDR3 gives the full variable domain: GAGVSQTPSNKVTEKGKYVELRCDPISGHTALYWYRQSLGQGPEFLIYFQGTGAADDSGLPNDRFFAVRPEGSVSTLKIQRTERGDSAVYLCASSLTSGGGVTDTQYFGPGTRLTVL.

The count of this clone is one. The gene calls are TRBV6-6 and TRBJ2-7, with 10 nucleotides matching TRBD1. Germline lookup yields CDR1 MNHNY and CDR2 SVGAGI (reference sequence). The CDR3 length is 14 residues. Trimming cost V 2 bases and J 6 bases; bases outside gene matches: 4. The DNA for the CDR3 is TGTGCCAGCAGTTACGGGACAGGGGCGGGCGAGCAGTACTTC. This gives the protein CASSYGTGAGEQYF.

The rearrangement links TRBV15 to TRBJ1-2, with D tentatively TRBD1 (5 bases). The ends were cut back, 5 bases at V and 3 bases at J, with 13 bases in the middle. This CDR3 has 14 amino acids. Germline assignment: CDR1 LNHNV and CDR2 YYDKDF (reference sequence). The CDR3 DNA follows: TGTGCCACCAGCTCAGGGATCCAAGACTATGGCTACACCTTC. This sequence encodes CATSSGIQDYGYTF.

The chain links TRBV11-2 to TRBJ1-1; tentatively, D is TRBD1 (5 bases). CDR1 is SGHAT and CDR2 is FQNNGV in the germline V gene. V dropped 1 base and J dropped 0 bases, with 9 bases sitting between them. The CDR3 extends over 15 amino acids. The CDR3 spells CASSLGPTVNTEAFF. DNA for the CDR3: TGTGCCAGCAGCTTAGGTCCGACAGTGAACACTGAAGCTTTCTTT.

V is TRBV29-1 and J is TRBJ2-7; 10 bases map to TRBD1. The germline CDR1 and CDR2 sequences are SQVTM and ANQGSEA. CDR3 length: 14 residues. The V segment lost 6 bases and the J segment 4 bases; nucleotides outside the gene matches: 9. The CDR3 DNA is TGCAGCGTGAGGACAGGGGGGTTCGCATACGAGCAGTACTTC. Its translation is CSVRTGGFAYEQYF.

The genes are TRBV27 and TRBJ1-6, with D possibly matching TRBD1 (6 bases). V gave up 5 bases and J gave up 7 bases, with 18 bases separating them. This CDR3 contains 16 residues. Per germline, CDR1 MNHEY and CDR2 SMNVEV (reference sequence). The chain's CDR3 is CASSADRQGYNSPLHF. For the CDR3, the DNA is TGTGCCAGCAGTGCCGACAGGCAGGGGTACAATTCACCCCTCCACTTT.

V and J are TRBV18 and TRBJ1-5, with TRBD1 as a possible D gene (5 bases). Germline V CDR1 and CDR2: KGHSH, LQKENI. CDR3 length: 16 amino acids. Trimming took 0 bases from V and 9 from J, leaving 18 bases between them. The CDR3 spells CASSPPGTTNGRPQHF. The CDR3 region has the DNA TGTGCCAGCTCACCACCCGGGACCACCAACGGGAGGCCCCAGCATTTT.

The chain recombines TRBV12-3 or TRBV12-4 with TRBJ2-5; D is undetermined. Trimming left V 0 bases short and J 8 bases short, with 4 bases between. CDR3 length: 11 residues. The CDR3 DNA reads as TGTGCCAGCAGTTTAGCCCAAACCCAGTACTTC. This encodes CASSLAQTQYF.

This clone was recorded only once. DNA for the CDR3: TGTGCCAGCAGCCCCGGTGACAGGGTCTACGAGCAGTACTTC. It specifies CASSPGDRVYEQYF. V is TRBV5-4 and J is TRBJ2-7, with TRBD1 matching 7 bases. Trimming took 4 bases from V and 3 from J; bases not matched to a gene: 7. Germline CDR1 SGHNT, CDR2 YYREEE (reference sequence). CDR3 length: 14 residues.

The genes are TRBV4-1 and TRBJ2-7, with 7 positions matching TRBD1. This CDR3 region has 13 residues. Germline lookup yields CDR1 MGHRA and CDR2 YSYEKL. V was clipped by 4 bases and J by 2 bases; unmatched bases: 2. CDR3 residues: CASSLRGTYEQYF. CDR3 nucleotides: TGCGCCAGCAGCCTCAGGGGGACCTACGAGCAGTACTTC.

This clone was seen a single time. The rearrangement links TRBV29-1 to TRBJ2-7, with a weak D call TRBD1 (5 bases). Germline lookup yields CDR1 SQVTM and CDR2 ANQGSEA. The length of the CDR3 is 15 residues. Trimming left V 4 bases short and J 1 base short, with 17 bases between. CDR3 residues: CSVVAPGFGSYEQYF. CDR3 sequence (DNA): TGCAGCGTTGTAGCCCCAGGGTTCGGTTCCTACGAGCAGTACTTC.

The rearrangement joins TRBV5-6 to TRBJ2-1; 15 nucleotides match TRBD2. With 5 bases clipped from V and 10 bases from J, the junction kept 7 bases outside the gene matches. CDR3 length equals 15 residues. Germline values: CDR1 SGHDT, CDR2 YYEEEE. The CDR3 loop is CASSTGLAGGPEQFF. CDR3 DNA: TGTGCCAGCAGTACCGGACTAGCGGGAGGGCCCGAGCAGTTCTTC.

The V call is TRBV10-3, the J call TRBJ1-1, with a tentative D call TRBD1 (5 bases). Germline CDR1 reads ENHRY; CDR2 reads SYGVKD. The length of the CDR3 is 14 residues. Deletions cut 3 bases from V and 3 bases from J, with 11 bases between. As DNA, the CDR3 is TGTGCCATCAGTGATAGGGGAGGGGACACTGAAGCTTTCTTT. The encoded protein is CAISDRGGDTEAFF.

The J gene is TRBJ2-1, the V gene TRBV5-4; maybe TRBD2 (6 bases). This CDR3 comprises 13 residues. The germline CDR1 and CDR2 sequences are SGHNT and YYREEE (reference sequence). V was cut by 2 bases and J by 12 bases, with 15 bases left in between. The CDR3 coding sequence is TGTGCCAGCAGCTTCGACCCCGGGACTTGGCAGTTCTTC. This encodes CASSFDPGTWQFF.

The chain employs TRBV27 and TRBJ2-2; D is perhaps TRBD2 (5 bases). Germline CDR1 is MNHEY and CDR2 is SMNVEV (reference sequence). There are 16 residues in the CDR3. V shed 6 bases and J shed 0 bases, with 14 bases lying between them. The CDR3: CASRDWPRPNTGELFF. DNA of the CDR3: TGTGCCAGCAGGGACTGGCCGAGGCCGAACACCGGGGAGCTGTTTTTT.

This clone was picked up one time. The V and J genes are TRBV28 and TRBJ2-3; 9 bases are shared with TRBD2. The J segment lost 4 bases and the V segment lost 4 bases, leaving 6 bases of the junction unmatched. The CDR3 consists of 15 residues. CDR1 and CDR2 from the germline V gene are MDHEN and SYDVKM. CDR3 in DNA: TGTGCCAGCAGTTCTGCTAGCGGGGCGCCAGATACGCAGTATTTT. It translates to CASSSASGAPDTQYF.

The chain employs TRBV3-1 (or the pseudogene TRBV3-2) and TRBJ2-6, with TRBD2 identical over 7 bases. J gave up 3 bases and V 0 bases, and 2 bases lay outside the gene matches. Germline values: CDR1 LGHDT, CDR2 YNNKEL (reference sequence). CDR3 length: 16 residues. As DNA, the CDR3 is TGTGCCAGCAGCCAAGATGGGAGGGTTGGGGCCAACGTCCTGACTTTC. Its translation: CASSQDGRVGANVLTF.

This chain uses TRBV27 with TRBJ2-7, with 9 bases that match TRBD1. The length of the CDR3 is 12 residues. Trimming took 3 bases from V and 9 from J; bases not matched to a gene: 3. From germline, CDR1 is MNHEY and CDR2 SMNVEV (reference sequence). The DNA for the CDR3 is TGTGCCAGCAGTTTGGGACAGGGCGGGCAGTACTTC. Protein sequence: CASSLGQGGQYF.